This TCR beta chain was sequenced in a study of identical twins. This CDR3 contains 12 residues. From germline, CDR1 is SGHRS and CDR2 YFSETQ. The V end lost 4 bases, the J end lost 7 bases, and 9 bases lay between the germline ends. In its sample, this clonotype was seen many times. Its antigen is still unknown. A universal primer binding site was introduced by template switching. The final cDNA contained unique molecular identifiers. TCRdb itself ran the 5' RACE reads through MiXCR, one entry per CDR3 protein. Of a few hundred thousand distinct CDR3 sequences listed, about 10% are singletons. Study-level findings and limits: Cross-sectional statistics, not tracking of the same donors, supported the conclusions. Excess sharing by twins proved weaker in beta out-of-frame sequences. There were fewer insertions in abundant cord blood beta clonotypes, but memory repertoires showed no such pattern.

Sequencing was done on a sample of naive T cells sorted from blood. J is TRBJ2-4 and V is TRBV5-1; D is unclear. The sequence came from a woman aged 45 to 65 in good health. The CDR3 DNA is TGCGCCAGCAGCCTAGAATGGAACATTCAGTACTTC. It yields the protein CASSLEWNIQYF.